The source of this T cell receptor beta chain is a study of beta chain features in type 1 diabetes. For the study at large: Patients were similar to healthy donors in age and gender (as well as in cell yields). Analysis included around 110,000,000 sorted cells drawn from all samples. Findings of the study overall: Patients' naive, central memory and regulatory TCRB repertoires appeared more alike than those of healthy donors. TCRB CDR3s were moderately but significantly shorter in Type 1 diabetes patients in all four CD4+ subsets.

Cell sorting via CD45RO/CCR7/CD25/CD127/CD95/CD27 was performed to obtain CD4+ naive, central memory, regulatory and stem cell-like memory cells. This clone came up a few times. Its target is not known. All of the isolated RNA was reverse transcribed, so expressed TCRB transcripts were sequenced. The repertoire was sequenced with immunoSEQ multiplex PCR; TCRdb's copy has only in-frame clones and lacks some. The table records around 240,000 clones, 16% of them present only once. Germline CDR1 LNHNV, CDR2 YYDKDF (reference sequence). The CDR3 extends over 15 amino acids. V dropped 3 bases and J dropped 7; count of bases not matched to a gene: 9.

The TCR sequence derives from a man aged 25-40 years with type 1 diabetes. The sequenced sample consisted of naive CD4+ T cells from blood. The V and J genes are TRBV15 and TRBJ2-1, with 7 nucleotides matching TRBD2. The CDR3 DNA is TGTGCCACCAGCAGGGGCGGACTAGAAGAAAATGAGCAGTTCTTC. Its translation: CATSRGGLEENEQFF.